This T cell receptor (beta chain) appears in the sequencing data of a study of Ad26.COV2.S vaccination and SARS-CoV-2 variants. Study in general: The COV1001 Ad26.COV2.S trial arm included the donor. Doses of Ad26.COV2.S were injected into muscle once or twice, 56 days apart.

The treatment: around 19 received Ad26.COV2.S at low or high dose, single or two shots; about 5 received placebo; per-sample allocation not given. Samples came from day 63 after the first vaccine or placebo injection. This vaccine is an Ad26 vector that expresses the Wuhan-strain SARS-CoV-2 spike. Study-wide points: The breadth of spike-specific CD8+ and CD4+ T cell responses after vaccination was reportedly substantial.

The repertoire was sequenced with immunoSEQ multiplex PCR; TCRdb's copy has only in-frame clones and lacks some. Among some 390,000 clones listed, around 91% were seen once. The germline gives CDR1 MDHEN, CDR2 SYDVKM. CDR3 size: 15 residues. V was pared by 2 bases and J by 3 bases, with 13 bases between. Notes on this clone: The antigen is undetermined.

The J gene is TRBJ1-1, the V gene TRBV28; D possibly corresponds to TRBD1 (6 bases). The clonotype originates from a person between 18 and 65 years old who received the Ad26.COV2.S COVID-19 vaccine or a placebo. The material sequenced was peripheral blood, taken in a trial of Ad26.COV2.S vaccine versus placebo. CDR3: CASSLTGFMDTEAFF. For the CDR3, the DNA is TGTGCCAGCAGTTTAACAGGGTTCATGGACACTGAAGCTTTCTTT.